This TCR beta chain was sequenced during a study of shared clonotypes between healthy human individuals. Overall study: Per donor, three plates held CD4 naive cells, three held CD4 memory, two held CD8 naive and one held CD8 memory.

It was CD45RO-negative cells, positively selected for CCR7, that made up naive CD8 cells, with terminally differentiated effector memory CD45RA+ cells excluded. As to this clone: The target antigen is unknown.

Genomic DNA (from each subset) was split evenly across several immunoSEQ plates. The data were produced by immunoSEQ multiplex PCR, yet TCRdb's version contains in-frame clones alone and is incomplete. In the table there are a few million clones, just under 95% of which are singletons. V dropped 2 bases and J dropped 3; count of bases not matched to a gene: 17. CDR3 length equals 21 residues. Germline loops: CDR1 MRHNA, CDR2 SNTAGT. Study observations and caveats: Deeper or shallower sequencing was expected to change how clonotypes are shared among donors. Unshared clonotypes carried lower generation probabilities than those common to all four donors.

This TCR was sampled from a man between 18 and 35 years old in good health. Some clones in this sample may be carry-over from other donors' samples. This chain connects TRBV6-4 to TRBJ2-1; 12 bases are shared with TRBD1. The sequencing sample was made of naive CD8+ T cells from PBMCs. The CDR3 region has the DNA TGTGCCAGCAGTGACCTGCTCGGGACAGGGGGCGGACCATCCCTCTACAATGAGCAGTTCTTC. Its translation: CASSDLLGTGGGPSLYNEQFF.